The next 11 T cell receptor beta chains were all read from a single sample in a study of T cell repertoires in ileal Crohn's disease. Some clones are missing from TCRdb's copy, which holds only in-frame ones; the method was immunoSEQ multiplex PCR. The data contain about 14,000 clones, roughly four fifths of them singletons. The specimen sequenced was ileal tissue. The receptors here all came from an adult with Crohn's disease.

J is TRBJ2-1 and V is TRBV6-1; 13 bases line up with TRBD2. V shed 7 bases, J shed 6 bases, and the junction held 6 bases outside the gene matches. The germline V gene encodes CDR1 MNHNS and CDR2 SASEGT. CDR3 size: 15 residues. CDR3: CASIPGTSGTNEQFF. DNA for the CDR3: TGTGCCAGCATCCCGGGGACTAGCGGGACCAATGAGCAGTTCTTC.

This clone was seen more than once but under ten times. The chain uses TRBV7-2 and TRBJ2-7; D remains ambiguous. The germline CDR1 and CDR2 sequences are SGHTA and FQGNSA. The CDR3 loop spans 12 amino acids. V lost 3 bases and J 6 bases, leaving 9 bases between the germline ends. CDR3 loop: CASSFRSGEQYF. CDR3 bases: TGTGCCAGCAGCTTCCGCTCGGGCGAGCAGTACTTC.

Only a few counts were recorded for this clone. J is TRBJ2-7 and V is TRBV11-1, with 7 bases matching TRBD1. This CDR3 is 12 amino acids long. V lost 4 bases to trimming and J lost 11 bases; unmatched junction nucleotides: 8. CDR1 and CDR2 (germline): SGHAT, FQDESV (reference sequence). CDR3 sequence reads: CASSSRGTDKYF. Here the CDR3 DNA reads TGTGCCAGCAGCTCGCGTGGGACAGACAAGTACTTC.

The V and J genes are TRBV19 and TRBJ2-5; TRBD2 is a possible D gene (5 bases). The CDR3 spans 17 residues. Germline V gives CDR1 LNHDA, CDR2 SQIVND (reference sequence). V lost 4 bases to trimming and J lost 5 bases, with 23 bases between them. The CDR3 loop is CASSTGKRPSREETQYF. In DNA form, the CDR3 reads TGTGCCAGTAGTACCGGAAAGAGACCGTCGAGGGAGGAGACCCAGTACTTC. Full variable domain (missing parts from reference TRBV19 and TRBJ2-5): DGGITQSPKYLFRKEGQNVTLSCEQNLNHDAMYWYRQDPGQGLRLIYYSQIVNDFQKGDIAEGYSVSREKKESFPLTVTSAQKNPTAFYLCASSTGKRPSREETQYFGPGTRLLVL.

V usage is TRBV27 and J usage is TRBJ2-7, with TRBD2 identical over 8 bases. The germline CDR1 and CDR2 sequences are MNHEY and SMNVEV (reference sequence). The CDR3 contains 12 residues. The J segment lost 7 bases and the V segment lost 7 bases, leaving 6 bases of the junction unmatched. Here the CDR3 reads CASTSGGREQYF. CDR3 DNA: TGTGCCAGCACGTCGGGGGGGCGTGAGCAGTACTTC.

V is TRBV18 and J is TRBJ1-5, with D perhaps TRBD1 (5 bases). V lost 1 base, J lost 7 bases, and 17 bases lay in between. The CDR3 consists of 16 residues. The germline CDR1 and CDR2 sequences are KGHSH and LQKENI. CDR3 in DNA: TGTGCCAGCTCACCACTGGAGGCCCAGGGAGGGCAGCCCCAGCATTTT. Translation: CASSPLEAQGGQPQHF.

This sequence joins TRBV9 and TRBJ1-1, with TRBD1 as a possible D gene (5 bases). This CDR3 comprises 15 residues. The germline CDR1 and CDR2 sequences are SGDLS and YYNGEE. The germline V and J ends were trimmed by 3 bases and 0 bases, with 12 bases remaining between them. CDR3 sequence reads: CASSATGNMNTEAFF. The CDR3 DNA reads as TGTGCCAGCAGCGCAACAGGTAACATGAACACTGAAGCTTTCTTT.

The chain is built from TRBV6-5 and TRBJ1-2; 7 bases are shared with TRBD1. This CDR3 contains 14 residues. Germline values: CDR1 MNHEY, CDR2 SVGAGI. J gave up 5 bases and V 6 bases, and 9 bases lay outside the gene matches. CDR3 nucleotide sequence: TGTGCCAGCAGAACAGGGGTCGGGGTTTATGGCTACACCTTC. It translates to CASRTGVGVYGYTF.

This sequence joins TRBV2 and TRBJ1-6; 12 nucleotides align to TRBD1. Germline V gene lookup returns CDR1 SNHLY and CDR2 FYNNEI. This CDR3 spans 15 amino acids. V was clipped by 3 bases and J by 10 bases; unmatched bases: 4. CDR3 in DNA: TGTGCCAGCAGTGAGCGTGGGACAGGGGGCTCACCCCTCCACTTT. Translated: CASSERGTGGSPLHF.

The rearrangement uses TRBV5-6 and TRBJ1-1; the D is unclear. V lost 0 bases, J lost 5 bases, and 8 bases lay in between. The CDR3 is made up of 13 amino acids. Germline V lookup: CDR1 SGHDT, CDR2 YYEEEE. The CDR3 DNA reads TGTGCCAGCAGCTTGGGGGAGGAGACTGAAGCTTTCTTT. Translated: CASSLGEETEAFF. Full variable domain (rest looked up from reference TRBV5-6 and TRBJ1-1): DAGVTQSPTHLIKTRGQQVTLRCSPKSGHDTVSWYQQALGQGPQFIFQYYEEEERQRGNFPDRFSGHQFPNYSSELNVNALLLGDSALYLCASSLGEETEAFFGQGTRLTVV.

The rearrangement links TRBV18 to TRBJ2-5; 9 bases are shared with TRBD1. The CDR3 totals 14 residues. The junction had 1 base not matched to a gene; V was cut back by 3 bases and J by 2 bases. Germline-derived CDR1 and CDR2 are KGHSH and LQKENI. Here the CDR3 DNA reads TGTGCCAGCTCACCGGGACAGGGACAAGAGACCCAGTACTTC. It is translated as CASSPGQGQETQYF.